This T cell receptor (beta chain) appears in the sequencing data of a study of lung T cells in sarcoidosis with Löfgren's syndrome. General study findings and limits: Multiple Löfgren's syndrome patients reportedly shared TRAV12-1 and TRBV2 CDR3 motifs, suggesting public CD4+ TCRs.

TCRdb used MiXCR to reprocess the reads, holding one entry per CDR3 protein. The sample shows 15,000 to 25,000 distinct CDR3 sequences, around 23% of them seen only once. This clonotype came up many times. The antigen remains undetermined. The V and J ends lost 0 bases and 1 base respectively, with 10 bases between them. The germline gives CDR1 ENHRY, CDR2 SYGVKD. This CDR3 spans 16 amino acids. Sequencing was carried out using CD4+ T cells from bronchoalveolar lavage. This TCR derives from a human donor with sarcoidosis (Löfgren's syndrome or another form), or a control subject (not recorded which). This chain joins TRBV10-3 and TRBJ2-1, with D possibly matching TRBD1 (6 bases). The CDR3 region has the DNA TGTGCCATCAGTGAGTCACCGGGGACATCCTACAATGAGCAGTTCTTC. This encodes CAISESPGTSYNEQFF.